What follows is one T cell receptor (beta chain) and its context. Its antigen is not identified. Germline V gives CDR1 SGDLS, CDR2 YYNGEE. After removal of 4 bases from V and 4 bases from J, the junction contained 3 bases not matched to a gene. This CDR3 has 14 residues. The authors ran a second PCR of about 7 to 12 cycles using a sample-barcoded 5' primer and a J-beta primer mix. TCRdb reanalysed the 5' RACE reads using MiXCR and keeps one entry per CDR3 protein. In the table there are around 520,000 distinct CDR3 sequences, 27% of which are singletons. The data are from a study of blood T cells in healthy people across ages. Study results and caveats: Per million T cells, TCR beta diversity dropped roughly linearly as age increased. Considered underestimates were the diversity estimates obtained from one million T cells. Long-lived donors exceeded aged donors in naive CD4+ cells and diversity. The study could not conclusively compare naive and antigen-experienced cells, given its unsorted PBMCs.

The sample was also reused in another study, on T cells of mothers and their children.

The source material was blood. The sequence was obtained from a boy aged 2 to 10 in good health. This chain connects TRBV9 to TRBJ1-5; 9 nucleotides line up with TRBD1. The CDR3 DNA is TGTGCCAGCAGCATGACAGGGGGTAATCAGCCCCAGCATTTT. Amino acids: CASSMTGGNQPQHF. Looking up the rest from reference TRBV9 and TRBJ1-5 gives the full variable domain: DSGVTQTPKHLITATGQRVTLRCSPRSGDLSVYWYQQSLDQGLQFLIQYYNGEERAKGNILERFSAQQFPDLHSELNLSSLELGDSALYFCASSMTGGNQPQHFGDGTRLSIL.